What follows is one T cell receptor (beta chain) and its context. Its antigen is not identified. The sample originates from a study of PD-1 blockade in classical Hodgkin lymphoma. Study summary: Patients in the cohort were put on intravenous nivolumab, 3 mg/kg every 2 weeks. General study results and limits: The CD4+ diversity rise by C4D1 was clearest in complete responders. Reported baseline diversity: healthy donors highest, relapsed/refractory patients lowest.

Time point given: cycle 4 day 1 (C4D1), after 6 weeks of nivolumab. The patients all showed relapse after autologous stem cell transplantation, while their brentuximab vedotin exposure varied. The CDR3 spans 13 residues. Germline CDR1 SEHNR, CDR2 FQNEAQ (reference sequence). V lost 5 bases, J lost 8 bases, and 3 bases stayed unmatched. Profiled with immunoSEQ multiplex PCR; TCRdb holds only in-frame clones, not every one. Of about 28,000 clones listed, about 82% were seen once; the top ten hold about 17%. This TCR came from a human donor with classical Hodgkin lymphoma. Sequenced here: peripheral blood mononuclear cells (PBMCs), sampled before the fourth cycle of nivolumab. The chain carries TRBV7-9 and TRBJ2-1; 10 bases map to TRBD2. CDR3 sequence reads: CASSTSGTDEQFF. The CDR3 nucleotides read TGTGCCAGCAGCACTAGCGGGACAGATGAGCAGTTCTTC.